The 27 T cell receptor beta chains given below trace back to one sample, sequenced in a study of T cell responses to AZD1222 COVID-19 vaccine. Assay used: immunoSEQ multiplex PCR; TCRdb lists only in-frame clones, some missing. The sample has 60,000 to 90,000 clones; more than 75% are singletons. The sample here was peripheral blood, taken 28 days after the second AZD1222 dose. These receptors were collected from an adult who received the AZD1222 COVID-19 vaccine.

The chain carries TRBV7-3 and TRBJ1-1; D is uncertain. CDR3 length: 13 amino acids. Trimming stripped 2 bases from V and 2 bases from J, with 6 bases between. CDR1 and CDR2 from the germline V gene are SGHTA and FQGTGA. CDR3 loop: CASSLQENTEAFF. As DNA, the CDR3 is TGTGCCAGCAGCTTACAGGAAAACACTGAAGCTTTCTTT.

A few counts support this clone. The chain joins TRBV6-5 to TRBJ1-2, with D hard to call. Germline-derived CDR1 and CDR2 are MNHEY and SVGAGI. The CDR3 length is 13 residues. V shed 3 bases and J shed 4 bases, with 9 bases lying between them. Here the CDR3 reads CASSYAQTYGYTF. CDR3 nucleotide sequence: TGTGCCAGCAGTTATGCGCAGACCTATGGCTACACCTTC.

J is TRBJ2-1 and V is TRBV7-2; no definite D call. CDR3 length: 11 amino acids. Germline V gives CDR1 SGHTA, CDR2 FQGNSA. Deletions cut 3 bases from V and 13 bases from J, with 10 bases between. CDR3 sequence reads: CASSFSGSQFF. CDR3 bases: TGTGCCAGCAGCTTTTCCGGATCTCAGTTCTTC.

The chain has TRBV2 and TRBJ1-3; possible D gene TRBD1, 5 bases. The CDR3 covers 14 residues. V was trimmed by 1 base and J by 6 bases, leaving 10 bases between them. Germline V gene sequence: CDR1 SNHLY, CDR2 FYNNEI. CDR3 protein: CASSEGGAKNTIYF. The CDR3 DNA is TGTGCCAGCAGTGAAGGGGGCGCAAAAAACACCATATATTTT.

The chain carries TRBV5-1 and TRBJ2-3, with 8 bases matching TRBD2. Trimming at V came to 0 bases and at J to 3 bases, leaving 6 bases not matched to a gene. The CDR3 is made up of 16 amino acids. Germline CDR1 reads SGHRS; CDR2 reads YFSETQ. CDR3 nucleotides: TGCGCCAGCAGCTTGGATTCCGGCGGGGGGACAGATACGCAGTATTTT. Its protein is CASSLDSGGGTDTQYF.

V is TRBV12-3 or TRBV12-4 and J is TRBJ1-5; TRBD1 is a possible D gene (5 bases). The ends were cut back, 6 bases at V and 5 bases at J, with 11 bases in the middle. The CDR3 loop spans 13 amino acids. The CDR3 DNA reads TGTGCCAGCAGATTCGGCAGGGATCAGCCCCAGCATTTT. Translation gives CASRFGRDQPQHF.

The chain recombines TRBV6-1 with TRBJ1-2; possible D gene TRBD1, 5 bases. The V gene's germline CDR1 is MNHNS and CDR2 SASEGT. The CDR3 loop spans 14 amino acids. V was shortened by 4 bases and J by 10 bases, with 19 bases between the two germline ends. The DNA for the CDR3 is TGTGCCAGCAGTGCAGCAGCCGGGACGGGATACTACACCTTC. Translating it yields CASSAAAGTGYYTF.

This sequence joins TRBV6-1 and TRBJ2-7; 11 bases agree with TRBD2. The CDR3 spans 17 residues. The V gene end was trimmed by 3 bases and the J gene end by 4 bases; junction bases not matched to a gene: 11. CDR1 is MNHNS, CDR2 SASEGT, per germline. CDR3: CASSDKGTSGGGYEQYF. CDR3 DNA: TGTGCCAGCAGTGATAAAGGCACTAGCGGGGGTGGTTACGAGCAGTACTTC.

Remarks on this clone: The junction shows a germline mismatch at one end, possibly a read error. This chain links TRBV30 with TRBJ2-3; D is perhaps TRBD2 (5 bases). Germline V lookup: CDR1 GTSNPN, CDR2 SVGIG (reference sequence). This CDR3 comprises 14 residues. The DNA for the CDR3 is TGTGCCTGGGGTGTGGGAGTCAGTGCAGATACGCAGTATTTT. It encodes CAWGVGVSADTQYF.

The rearrangement joins TRBV2 to TRBJ2-2, with 10 bases fitting TRBD2. Germline CDR1 SNHLY, CDR2 FYNNEI. The CDR3 length is 19 residues. The ends lost 6 bases at V and 5 bases at J; junction bases unmatched: 18. CDR3 in amino acids: CASSARGSSGGLWTGELFF. The CDR3 DNA is TGTGCCAGCAGCGCCCGAGGGAGTAGCGGGGGGCTTTGGACCGGGGAGCTGTTTTTT.

This chain links TRBV7-9 with TRBJ2-1; TRBD2 aligns across 9 bases. Germline V gene lookup returns CDR1 SEHNR and CDR2 FQNEAQ (reference sequence). There are 15 residues in the CDR3. Germline trimming cut 4 bases from V and 8 bases from J; bases unmatched to any gene: 9. The CDR3 nucleotides are TGTGCCAGCAGCTCCACGACTAGCGGTGGGCATGAGCAGTTCTTC. This codes for CASSSTTSGGHEQFF.

Only one count was recorded for this clone. V gene TRBV27 combines with J gene TRBJ1-4; TRBD1 matches at 9 bases. This CDR3 comprises 14 residues. Germline loops: CDR1 MNHEY, CDR2 SMNVEV (reference sequence). Trimming at V came to 6 bases and at J to 8 bases, leaving 7 bases not matched to a gene. This CDR3 reads CASRIRDREEKLFF. The CDR3 DNA follows: TGTGCCAGCAGAATCCGGGACAGGGAGGAAAAACTGTTTTTT.

The V gene is TRBV5-8, the J gene TRBJ2-7; the D gene is possibly TRBD1 (5 bases). Germline CDR1 is SGHTS and CDR2 is YDEGEE. The ends were cut back, 4 bases at V and 3 bases at J, with 20 bases in the middle. The CDR3 has 16 residues. The CDR3 DNA sequence: TGTGCCAGCAGCCTTTTCCCAGGGTATATGGTCTACGAGCAGTACTTC. Translation: CASSLFPGYMVYEQYF.

The V call is TRBV5-5, the J call TRBJ1-2, with 7 bases that match TRBD1. Germline CDR1 reads SGHKS; CDR2 reads YYEKEE (reference sequence). Trimming at V came to 2 bases and at J to 2 bases, leaving 3 bases not matched to a gene. The CDR3 runs to 14 residues. The CDR3 DNA sequence: TGTGCCAGCAGCTTAGACAGGGCGAACTATGGCTACACCTTC. Translated, it gives CASSLDRANYGYTF.

In nucleotides, the CDR3 is TGTGCCAGCAGTGTACCCCGACACGGCTACGAGCAGTACTTC. Amino acid sequence: CASSVPRHGYEQYF. The rearrangement uses TRBV2 and TRBJ2-7, with D hard to call. The CDR3 totals 14 residues. Trimming took off 4 bases at V and 3 bases at J, with 13 bases between the two ends. CDR1 is SNHLY and CDR2 is FYNNEI in the germline V gene.

This clone was counted only a few times. CDR3 sequence reads: CASSYYVSNSYNEQFF. The CDR3 nucleotides are TGTGCCAGCAGTTACTACGTGAGCAACTCCTACAATGAGCAGTTCTTC. The chain carries TRBV6-5 and TRBJ2-1; D is ambiguous. The V gene lost 1 base and the J gene lost 0 bases, with 10 bases spanning the gap. The CDR3 sequence is 16 residues long. Germline loops: CDR1 MNHEY, CDR2 SVGAGI.

The V call is TRBV6-5, the J call TRBJ1-2, with D tentatively TRBD1 (5 bases). This CDR3 has 13 residues. The germline CDR1 and CDR2 sequences are MNHEY and SVGAGI. The ends were cut back, 0 bases at V and 8 bases at J, with 10 bases in the middle. The CDR3 coding sequence is TGTGCCAGCAGTTACTCGGAGGGGAGCGGCTACACCTTC. This translates into CASSYSEGSGYTF.

The rearrangement uses TRBV11-2 and TRBJ1-2; a weak D match, TRBD1 (5 bases). Germline values: CDR1 SGHAT, CDR2 FQNNGV. Trimming shortened V by 5 bases and J by 3 bases, and 16 bases separated the two germline ends. This CDR3 has 15 residues. The CDR3 DNA follows: TGTGCCAGCAGCCCGGGGGACCTACGGCACTATGGCTACACCTTC. Protein product: CASSPGDLRHYGYTF.

This chain uses TRBV11-2 with TRBJ2-7, with 11 bases that match TRBD1. Germline trimming cut 1 base from V and 5 bases from J; bases unmatched to any gene: 4. Germline CDR1 and CDR2: SGHAT and FQNNGV. CDR3 size: 15 residues. The CDR3 sequence is CASSLVDRGQNEQYF. In nucleotides, the CDR3 is TGTGCCAGCAGCTTAGTGGACAGGGGGCAGAACGAGCAGTACTTC. The whole variable domain, remainder taken from reference TRBV11-2 and TRBJ2-7, is EAGVAQSPRYKIIEKRQSVAFWCNPISGHATLYWYQQILGQGPKLLIQFQNNGVVDDSQLPKDRFSAERLKGVDSTLKIQPAKLEDSAVYLCASSLVDRGQNEQYFGPGTRLTVT.

V usage is TRBV6-2 or TRBV6-3 and J usage is TRBJ1-4, with D hard to call. Germline loops: CDR1 MNHEY, CDR2 SVGEGT. V was cut by 0 bases and J by 5 bases, with 10 bases left in between. This CDR3 is 15 amino acids long. The CDR3, as DNA: TGTGCCAGCAGTTACTCGACACATCTGAATGAAAAACTGTTTTTT. Translating it yields CASSYSTHLNEKLFF.

The chain links TRBV10-3 to TRBJ1-6; D may be TRBD1 (6 bases). Germline-derived CDR1 and CDR2 are ENHRY and SYGVKD. The CDR3 has 13 amino acids. The V gene lost 4 bases and the J gene lost 7 bases, with 8 bases spanning the gap. The CDR3, as DNA: TGTGCCATCAGTGGACAGGAGAATTCACCCCTCCACTTT. It codes for CAISGQENSPLHF.

The gene calls are TRBV5-4 and TRBJ2-3; possible D gene TRBD2, 6 bases. There are 15 residues in the CDR3. V was clipped by 4 bases and J by 1 base, with 13 bases between them. Germline CDR1 SGHNT, CDR2 YYREEE (reference sequence). CDR3 amino acids: CASSRGSVGTDTQYF. CDR3 bases: TGTGCCAGCAGCCGGGGGTCGGTGGGCACAGATACGCAGTATTTT.

DNA for the CDR3: TGCGCCAGCAGCTTGGGAGGCAGTAGCTCCTACGAGCAGTACTTC. Translating it yields CASSLGGSSSYEQYF. The chain is built from TRBV5-1 and TRBJ2-7; D is unresolved. The V and J ends lost 0 bases and 0 bases respectively, with 10 bases between them. CDR3 length: 15 residues. From germline, CDR1 is SGHRS and CDR2 YFSETQ.

This clone has just one count. V and J are TRBV30 and TRBJ2-1, with D possibly being TRBD1 (6 bases). Germline CDR1 and CDR2: GTSNPN and SVGIG (reference sequence). Trimming left V 2 bases short and J 0 bases short, with 11 bases between. The CDR3 has 15 residues. The chain's CDR3 is CAWSLDSGSYNEQFF. The CDR3 nucleotides read TGTGCCTGGAGTCTGGACAGCGGCTCCTACAATGAGCAGTTCTTC.

The gene calls are TRBV5-1 and TRBJ1-4; 7 bases are shared with TRBD1. The CDR3 is 14 amino acids. Germline CDR1 and CDR2: SGHRS and YFSETQ. Trimming at V came to 2 bases and at J to 8 bases, leaving 6 bases not matched to a gene. CDR3 sequence (DNA): TGCGCCAGCAGCTTCACGACAGGGAGAGAAAAACTGTTTTTT. This translates into CASSFTTGREKLFF.

The V and J genes are TRBV30 and TRBJ1-5; 9 nucleotides align to TRBD1. The V and J ends lost 6 bases and 5 bases, in that order; junction bases with no gene match: 5. Germline CDR1 GTSNPN, CDR2 SVGIG (reference sequence). The CDR3 covers 13 residues. CDR3 sequence reads: CACTRQGDQPQHF. CDR3 coding DNA: TGTGCCTGCACCAGACAGGGGGATCAGCCCCAGCATTTT.

This chain uses TRBV5-1 with TRBJ2-3, with a possible D match to TRBD2 (5 bases). The CDR3 is 14 residues long. V was shortened by 2 bases and J by 3 bases, with 10 bases between the two germline ends. Germline CDR1 SGHRS, CDR2 YFSETQ. The DNA of the CDR3 is TGCGCCAGCAGCTTCGGACTTGCGACAGATACGCAGTATTTT. This sequence encodes CASSFGLATDTQYF.